The 28 T cell receptor beta chains given below trace back to one sample, sequenced in a study of blood T cell repertoires in COVID-19. Assay used: immunoSEQ multiplex PCR; TCRdb lists only in-frame clones, some missing. The sample contains 180,000 or so clones, about 82% of which appear only once. The specimen sequenced was PBMCs or T cells enriched from blood (not recorded which). The receptors originated from a woman aged 30 to 39 who had recovered from COVID-19.

V gene TRBV4-1 combines with J gene TRBJ1-2, with a weak D call TRBD1 (5 bases). Trimming removed 4 bases from V and 2 bases from J, with 8 bases in between. In germline, CDR1 is MGHRA, CDR2 YSYEKL. The CDR3 totals 13 residues. CDR3 region: CASSRGGNYGYTF. The CDR3 DNA reads TGCGCCAGCAGCCGTGGGGGGAACTATGGCTACACCTTC.

The chain joins TRBV9 to TRBJ1-6; TRBD1 matches 8 bases. This CDR3 region has 12 residues. Looked up from germline, CDR1 is SGDLS and CDR2 is YYNGEE. CDR3 coding DNA: TGTGCTCAGACAGGGGTCAATTCACCCCTCCACTTT. Translated: CAQTGVNSPLHF. Based on the CDR3 plus reference TRBV9 and TRBJ1-6, the full variable domain is DSGVTQTPKHLITATGQRVTLRCSPRSGDLSVYWYQQSLDQGLQFLIQYYNGEERAKGNILERFSAQQFPDLHSELNLSSLELGDSALYFCAQTGVNSPLHFGNGTRLTVT.

The CDR3 coding sequence is TGTGCCAGCCGAAGGAAGGGGCAGGTGGACGGGGAGCTGTTTTTT. Protein sequence: CASRRKGQVDGELFF. The chain links TRBV19 to TRBJ2-2, with a possible D match to TRBD1 (5 bases). From germline, CDR1 is LNHDA and CDR2 SQIVND (reference sequence). CDR3 length equals 15 residues. V was cut by 9 bases and J by 7 bases, with 21 bases left in between.

This clone is a singleton in its sample. The V gene is TRBV25-1, the J gene TRBJ1-6; D gene uncertain. V was pared by 1 base and J by 7 bases, with 14 bases between. CDR1 and CDR2 (germline): MGHDK, SYGVNS. The CDR3 totals 16 residues. Here the CDR3 DNA reads TGTGCCAGCAGTGAATTGGGTCGGGTATGGAATTCACCCCTCCACTTT. This encodes CASSELGRVWNSPLHF.

This sequence joins TRBV7-2 and TRBJ1-2, with D perhaps TRBD1 (6 bases). The CDR3 loop spans 13 amino acids. Germline CDR1 is SGHTA and CDR2 is FQGNSA. V lost 6 bases, J lost 1 base, and 9 bases lay in between. The CDR3 DNA sequence: TGTGCCAGCAGAGGACAGCTTAACTATGGCTACACCTTC. It translates to CASRGQLNYGYTF.

The V gene is TRBV19, the J gene TRBJ2-1; 12 positions agree with TRBD2. J was trimmed by 3 bases and V by 7 bases; bases with no gene match: 7. CDR3 length: 16 amino acids. Germline lookup yields CDR1 LNHDA and CDR2 SQIVND (reference sequence). CDR3 DNA: TGTGCCAGTACCTTGACTAGCGGGAGTAACTACAATGAGCAGTTCTTC. Its translation: CASTLTSGSNYNEQFF.

The chain recombines TRBV5-4 with TRBJ1-6; D unresolved. The CDR3 sequence is 14 residues long. The V gene's germline CDR1 is SGHNT and CDR2 YYREEE (reference sequence). Trimming took off 5 bases at V and 7 bases at J, with 13 bases between the two ends. Here the CDR3 reads CASRGGGTNSPLHF. DNA of the CDR3: TGTGCCAGCAGAGGAGGTGGAACGAATTCACCCCTCCACTTT.

The chain has TRBV10-3 and TRBJ2-5, with 7 positions matching TRBD1. Germline assignment: CDR1 ENHRY and CDR2 SYGVKD. The J segment lost 2 bases and the V segment lost 4 bases, leaving 4 bases of the junction unmatched. This CDR3 comprises 14 residues. In nucleotides, the CDR3 is TGTGCCATCAGTGGGGACAGTCAACAAGAGACCCAGTACTTC. It yields the protein CAISGDSQQETQYF.

This sequence joins TRBV5-1 and TRBJ1-2, with 9 bases matching TRBD1. The CDR3 extends over 14 amino acids. From germline, CDR1 is SGHRS and CDR2 YFSETQ. V was clipped by 1 base and J by 7 bases; unmatched bases: 5. The CDR3 protein is CASSLRTGVLGYTF. The CDR3 DNA is TGCGCCAGCAGCTTGAGGACAGGGGTACTTGGCTACACCTTC.

This sequence joins TRBV2 and TRBJ2-2; 10 bases match TRBD1. The J segment lost 1 base and the V segment lost 6 bases, leaving 23 bases of the junction unmatched. The CDR3 runs to 22 residues. Germline CDR1 and CDR2: SNHLY and FYNNEI. The CDR3 here is CASRKTGGLLISGNENTGELFF. The CDR3 region has the DNA TGTGCCAGCAGAAAGACAGGGGGCTTGTTAATAAGCGGGAATGAGAACACCGGGGAGCTGTTTTTT.

The rearrangement joins TRBV7-2 to TRBJ2-1, with 7 nucleotides matching TRBD2. V was pared by 1 base and J by 10 bases, with 13 bases of the junction left unmatched. The CDR3 is 16 residues long. Germline V CDR1 and CDR2: SGHTA, FQGNSA. The CDR3 sequence: CASSLVSPGGGWEQFF. CDR3 DNA sequence: TGTGCCAGCAGCTTAGTTAGTCCGGGGGGAGGTTGGGAGCAGTTCTTC.

The rearrangement joins TRBV5-8 to TRBJ2-3; D not certain. Germline V lookup: CDR1 SGHTS, CDR2 YDEGEE. The CDR3 is 12 amino acids. V lost 4 bases and J 4 bases, leaving 7 bases between the germline ends. The CDR3 DNA reads TGTGCCAGCAGCCTTTTTCCAGATACGCAGTATTTT. Its protein is CASSLFPDTQYF.

This clone was picked up one time. The chain joins TRBV7-9 to TRBJ2-3; 8 bases fit TRBD2. CDR1 and CDR2 from the germline V gene are SEHNR and FQNEAQ (reference sequence). Unmatched junction bases numbered 14, after V lost 5 bases and J lost 4 bases. CDR3 length equals 17 residues. This CDR3 reads CASSRGSGRVWADTQYF. CDR3 nucleotides: TGTGCCAGCAGCCGTGGCAGCGGGAGAGTTTGGGCAGATACGCAGTATTTT. Together with reference TRBV7-9 and TRBJ2-3, the CDR3 gives the full variable domain: DTGVSQNPRHKITKRGQNVTFRCDPISEHNRLYWYRQTLGQGPEFLTYFQNEAQLEKSRLLSDRFSAERPKGSFSTLEIQRTEQGDSAMYLCASSRGSGRVWADTQYFGPGTRLTVL.

The chain is built from TRBV19 and TRBJ2-7, with 8 bases fitting TRBD2. The V and J ends lost 0 bases and 5 bases, in that order; junction bases with no gene match: 12. CDR3 size: 17 residues. Germline V gene sequence: CDR1 LNHDA, CDR2 SQIVND (reference sequence). The CDR3 bases are TGTGCCAGTAGTATAGAGCCCCGACGGACTAGCTACCACGAGCAGTACTTC. Residues: CASSIEPRRTSYHEQYF.

V and J are TRBV28 and TRBJ1-1; D call uncertain. With 1 base removed from V and 5 bases from J, the gap between germline ends came to 20 bases. Germline CDR1 and CDR2: MDHEN and SYDVKM. CDR3 size: 17 residues. CDR3 in amino acids: CASSLLFLRESSTEAFF. For the CDR3, the DNA is TGTGCCAGCAGTTTATTATTCTTGAGGGAATCGTCTACTGAAGCTTTCTTT.

This chain connects TRBV6-2 or TRBV6-3 to TRBJ1-4, with D possibly being TRBD1 (5 bases). Germline V gives CDR1 MNHEY, CDR2 SVGEGT. This CDR3 has 13 amino acids. Deletions cut 2 bases from V and 8 bases from J, with 9 bases between. In DNA form, the CDR3 reads TGTGCCAGCAGTTACGGGGGGGAAGAAAAACTGTTTTTT. The encoded protein is CASSYGGEEKLFF.

V and J are TRBV5-6 and TRBJ1-1; D may be TRBD1 (5 bases). The germline V gene encodes CDR1 SGHDT and CDR2 YYEEEE. The CDR3 is 16 residues long. The ends were cut back, 0 bases at V and 3 bases at J, with 15 bases in the middle. This CDR3 is CASSLEGQGLYTEAFF. DNA of the CDR3: TGTGCCAGCAGCTTGGAAGGGCAGGGATTGTACACTGAAGCTTTCTTT.

This chain uses TRBV30 with TRBJ1-1, with a weak D call TRBD1 (5 bases). Germline V gene sequence: CDR1 GTSNPN, CDR2 SVGIG (reference sequence). Trimming cost V 0 bases and J 1 base, with 12 bases left between them. CDR3 length: 15 amino acids. DNA of the CDR3: TGTGCCTGGAGTGTCCTCTGGGGGGAGAACACTGAAGCTTTCTTT. It specifies CAWSVLWGENTEAFF.

This chain uses TRBV5-1 with TRBJ2-1; D is possibly TRBD2 (7 bases). Germline V lookup: CDR1 SGHRS, CDR2 YFSETQ. The CDR3 is 14 amino acids. With 2 bases removed from V and 9 bases from J, the gap between germline ends came to 15 bases. The CDR3 loop is CASSLGGGPIEQFF. DNA for the CDR3: TGCGCCAGCAGCTTAGGGGGAGGGCCGATTGAGCAGTTCTTC.

V usage is TRBV11-2 and J usage is TRBJ2-5; 7 bases map to TRBD2. Germline loops: CDR1 SGHAT, CDR2 FQNNGV. The ends lost 3 bases at V and 1 base at J; junction bases unmatched: 14. The CDR3 consists of 18 residues. As DNA, the CDR3 is TGTGCCAGCAGCTTCCACCGGGATTACGGGAGGTCCCAAGAGACCCAGTACTTC. This sequence encodes CASSFHRDYGRSQETQYF.

This clone was recorded only once. The CDR3 is CASSPPGQGGYTF. CDR3 bases: TGTGCCAGCAGCCCGCCCGGACAGGGTGGCTACACCTTC. V is TRBV28 and J is TRBJ1-2; 8 positions match TRBD1. The CDR3 contains 13 residues. Looked up from germline, CDR1 is MDHEN and CDR2 is SYDVKM. V lost 6 bases and J lost 7; bases outside the gene matches: 7.

The chain has TRBV19 and TRBJ1-1, with TRBD1 as a possible D gene (5 bases). This CDR3 has 13 residues. Germline loops: CDR1 LNHDA, CDR2 SQIVND (reference sequence). V lost 5 bases and J 4 bases, leaving 11 bases between the germline ends. The CDR3 nucleotides are TGTGCCAGTAGTTGGGGGGGAGCCACTGAAGCTTTCTTT. Translation: CASSWGGATEAFF.

This clone was detected a few times. The CDR3, as DNA: TGTGCCAGCAGTCTCCCGTTAATTGGGGCAGGGGGCAACATCGATGAAGCTTTCTTT. This translates into CASSLPLIGAGGNIDEAFF. J is TRBJ1-1 and V is TRBV28; TRBD1 aligns across 8 bases. V lost 5 bases to trimming and J lost 7 bases; unmatched junction nucleotides: 24. Germline V gives CDR1 MDHEN, CDR2 SYDVKM. CDR3 length: 19 amino acids.

V usage is TRBV4-1 and J usage is TRBJ2-1; 10 bases agree with TRBD2. Germline CDR1 is MGHRA and CDR2 is YSYEKL. V lost 3 bases, J lost 7 bases, and 6 bases stayed unmatched. This CDR3 has 15 amino acids. The CDR3 DNA sequence: TGCGCCAGCAGCCACCTAGCGGGAGAGACGAATGAGCAGTTCTTC. This codes for CASSHLAGETNEQFF.

The chain couples TRBV27 to TRBJ1-4; 7 nucleotides align to TRBD1. CDR3 length: 18 residues. The V gene end was trimmed by 2 bases and the J gene end by 5 bases; junction bases not matched to a gene: 14. CDR1 and CDR2 from the germline V gene are MNHEY and SMNVEV (reference sequence). The CDR3 region is CASSLRPSRQGGNEKLFF. The CDR3 region has the DNA TGTGCCAGCAGTTTACGCCCCTCACGACAAGGGGGCAATGAAAAACTGTTTTTT.

This clone was seen a handful of times. The gene calls are TRBV19 and TRBJ2-1, with 9 bases matching TRBD2. V gave up 5 bases and J gave up 1 base; unmatched junction bases: 18. Germline V gene lookup returns CDR1 LNHDA and CDR2 SQIVND (reference sequence). This CDR3 has 20 residues. The CDR3 spells CASSRRRGGASGMSYNEQFF. CDR3 bases: TGTGCCAGTAGTCGACGTCGTGGCGGGGCTAGCGGGATGTCCTACAATGAGCAGTTCTTC. Drawing the rest from reference TRBV19 and TRBJ2-1, the complete variable domain is DGGITQSPKYLFRKEGQNVTLSCEQNLNHDAMYWYRQDPGQGLRLIYYSQIVNDFQKGDIAEGYSVSREKKESFPLTVTSAQKNPTAFYLCASSRRRGGASGMSYNEQFFGPGTRLTVL.

J is TRBJ2-3 and V is TRBV11-1; tentatively, D is TRBD2 (5 bases). The V gene's germline CDR1 is SGHAT and CDR2 FQDESV (reference sequence). Between the trimmed V and J ends, which lost 7 bases and 3 bases, there was a span of 14 bases. The CDR3 runs 14 residues. This CDR3 reads CASKTRALTDTQYF. DNA of the CDR3: TGTGCCAGCAAAACGAGGGCCCTTACAGATACGCAGTATTTT.

The chain is built from TRBV7-3 and TRBJ2-1; possibly TRBD2 for D (5 bases). Trimming removed 4 bases from V and 7 bases from J, with 23 bases in between. The CDR3 is 17 residues long. CDR1 SGHTA and CDR2 FQGTGA come from the germline V gene. Here the CDR3 reads CASSSKYTRIRRNEQFF. The CDR3 coding sequence is TGTGCCAGCAGCTCAAAATATACTAGAATTCGTCGGAATGAGCAGTTCTTC.